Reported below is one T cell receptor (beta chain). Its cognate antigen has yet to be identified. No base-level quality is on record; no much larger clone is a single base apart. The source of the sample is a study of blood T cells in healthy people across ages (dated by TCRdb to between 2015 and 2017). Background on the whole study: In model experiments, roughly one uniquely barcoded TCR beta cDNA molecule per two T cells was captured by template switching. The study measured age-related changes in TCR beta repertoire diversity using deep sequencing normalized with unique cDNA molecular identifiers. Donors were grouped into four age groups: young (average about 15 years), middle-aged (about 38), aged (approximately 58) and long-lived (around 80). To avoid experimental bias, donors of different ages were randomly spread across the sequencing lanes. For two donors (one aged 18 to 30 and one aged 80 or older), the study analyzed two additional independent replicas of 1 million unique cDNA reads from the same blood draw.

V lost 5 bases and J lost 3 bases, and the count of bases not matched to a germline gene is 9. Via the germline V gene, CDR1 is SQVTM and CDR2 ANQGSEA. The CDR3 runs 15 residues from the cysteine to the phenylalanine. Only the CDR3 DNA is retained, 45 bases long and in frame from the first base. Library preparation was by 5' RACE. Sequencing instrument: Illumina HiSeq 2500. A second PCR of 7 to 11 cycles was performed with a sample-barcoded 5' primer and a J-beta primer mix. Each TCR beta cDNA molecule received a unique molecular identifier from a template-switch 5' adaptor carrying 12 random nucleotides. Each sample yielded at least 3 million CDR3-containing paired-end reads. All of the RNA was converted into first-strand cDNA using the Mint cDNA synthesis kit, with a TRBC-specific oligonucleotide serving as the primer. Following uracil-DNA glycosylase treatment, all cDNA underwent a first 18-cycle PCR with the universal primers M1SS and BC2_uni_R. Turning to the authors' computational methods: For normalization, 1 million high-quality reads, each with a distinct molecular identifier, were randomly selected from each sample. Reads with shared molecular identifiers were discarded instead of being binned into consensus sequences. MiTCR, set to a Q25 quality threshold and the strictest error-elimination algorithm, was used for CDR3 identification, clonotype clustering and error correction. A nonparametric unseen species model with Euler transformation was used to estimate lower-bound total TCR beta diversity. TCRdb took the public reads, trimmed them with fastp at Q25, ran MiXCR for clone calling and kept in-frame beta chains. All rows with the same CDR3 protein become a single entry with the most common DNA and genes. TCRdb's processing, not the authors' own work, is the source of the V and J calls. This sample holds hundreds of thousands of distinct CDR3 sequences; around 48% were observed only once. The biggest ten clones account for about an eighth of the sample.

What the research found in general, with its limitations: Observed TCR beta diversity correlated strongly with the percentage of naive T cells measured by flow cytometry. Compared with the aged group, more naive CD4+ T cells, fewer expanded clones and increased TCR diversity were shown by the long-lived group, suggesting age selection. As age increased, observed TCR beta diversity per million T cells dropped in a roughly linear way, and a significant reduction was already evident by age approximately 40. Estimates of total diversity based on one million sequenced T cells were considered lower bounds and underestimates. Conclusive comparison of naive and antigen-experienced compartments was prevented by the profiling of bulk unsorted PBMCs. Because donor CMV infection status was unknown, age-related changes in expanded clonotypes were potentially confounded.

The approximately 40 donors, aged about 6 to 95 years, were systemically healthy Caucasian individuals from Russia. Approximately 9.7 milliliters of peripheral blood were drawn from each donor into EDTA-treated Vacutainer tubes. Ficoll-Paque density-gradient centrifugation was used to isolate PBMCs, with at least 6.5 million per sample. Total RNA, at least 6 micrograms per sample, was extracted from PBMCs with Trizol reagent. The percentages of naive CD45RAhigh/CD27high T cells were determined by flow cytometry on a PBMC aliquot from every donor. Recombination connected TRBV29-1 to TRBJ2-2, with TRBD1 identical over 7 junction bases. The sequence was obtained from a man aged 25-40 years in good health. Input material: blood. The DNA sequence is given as TGCAGCGTTCTTCCCGGGACAGCCTACACCGGGGAGCTGTTTTTT. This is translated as CSVLPGTAYTGELFF.